The present entry profiles one TCR beta chain with its context. This entry is derived from a study of blood T cell repertoires in COVID-19. Study background: Sites in the United States, Italy and Spain provided acute and convalescent COVID-19 samples. Sources were T cells, B-cell-depleted T cells, or PBMCs; the material itself was cDNA or gDNA.

In the authors' workflow: By means of reference gene primer amplification, nucleated cell counts were estimated. The assay was immunoSEQ multiplex PCR, and TCRdb's table has in-frame clones only and misses some. That table supplies the V and J calls and clone size; D and trimming were determined from the DNA. The data show approximately 56,000 clones, roughly 84% seen once. This receptor was taken from a woman aged 80 or older with acute or convalescent COVID-19. The sample was peripheral blood.

As DNA, the CDR3 is TGTGCCAGCATACTACCAGGGTACCTTAATCAGCCCCAGCATTTT. This gives the protein CASILPGYLNQPQHF. The chain uses TRBV6-5 and TRBJ1-5; a possible D gene is TRBD1 (5 bases). The V gene's germline CDR1 is MNHEY and CDR2 SVGAGI. V was clipped by 7 bases and J by 4 bases, with 17 bases between them. The CDR3 length is 15 residues.